Below, 10 T cell receptor beta chains from the same sample are listed, as sequenced in a study of T cell changes during pregnancy in multiple sclerosis. Produced via immunoSEQ multiplex PCR; TCRdb's table is partial and in-frame only. The sample contains around 66,000 clones, more than 90% of which appear only once. This specimen was peripheral blood, taken in the first trimester of pregnancy. The source is a female donor in good health, enrolled as a control in a pregnancy study.

V is TRBV11-3 and J is TRBJ1-2; D is unclear. Germline V gives CDR1 SGHNT, CDR2 YENEEA. The CDR3 has 13 amino acids. V lost 1 base to trimming and J lost 8 bases, with 11 bases between them. The CDR3 coding sequence is TGTGCCAGCAGCTTAGCGGGTCCACTGGGCTACACCTTC. Its translation: CASSLAGPLGYTF.

The chain recombines TRBV5-8 with TRBJ1-1; possible D gene TRBD1, 6 bases. The germline V gene has CDR1 SGHTS and CDR2 YDEGEE. This CDR3 region has 11 residues. Trimming cost V 5 bases and J 7 bases, with 9 bases left between them. CDR3 sequence (DNA): TGTGCCAGCAGACAGGGTTTTGAAGCTTTCTTT. Protein: CASRQGFEAFF.

This chain joins TRBV5-4 and TRBJ2-3; D is possibly TRBD2 (5 bases). V lost 4 bases and J lost 4, with 13 bases in between. Looked up from germline, CDR1 is SGHNT and CDR2 is YYREEE (reference sequence). This CDR3 has 14 amino acids. In DNA, the CDR3 is TGTGCCAGCAGCGATAAAGGCGGGCCAGATACGCAGTATTTT. Its translation is CASSDKGGPDTQYF. The full variable domain, with the rest looked up from reference TRBV5-4 and TRBJ2-3, is ETGVTQSPTHLIKTRGQQVTLRCSSQSGHNTVSWYQQALGQGPQFIFQYYREEENGRGNFPPRFSGLQFPNYSSELNVNALELDDSALYLCASSDKGGPDTQYFGPGTRLTVL.

J is TRBJ2-5 and V is TRBV5-1; the match to TRBD1 covers 8 bases. V lost 3 bases, J lost 5 bases, and 6 bases stayed unmatched. Per germline, CDR1 SGHRS and CDR2 YFSETQ. The CDR3 contains 14 residues. DNA for the CDR3: TGCGCCAGCAGCTATGGGACAGGACGGGAGACCCAGTACTTC. It codes for CASSYGTGRETQYF.

The J gene is TRBJ2-3, the V gene TRBV5-6, with a tentative D call TRBD1 (6 bases). The CDR3 spans 15 residues. Germline V CDR1 and CDR2: SGHDT, YYEEEE. V was trimmed by 5 bases and J by 2 bases, leaving 15 bases between them. For the CDR3, the DNA is TGTGCCAGCAGTTCCGGGACACATATCACAGATACGCAGTATTTT. Protein sequence: CASSSGTHITDTQYF.

This clone appeared a single time. V is TRBV4-2 and J is TRBJ2-5; 11 bases fit TRBD2. Germline assignment: CDR1 LGHNA and CDR2 YNFKEQ. J lost 2 bases, V lost 1 base, and 9 bases had no gene match. The CDR3 is 18 residues long. The CDR3 sequence is CASSQGGVAGGWQETQYF. The CDR3 nucleotides are TGTGCCAGCAGCCAAGGGGGGGTAGCGGGGGGGTGGCAAGAGACCCAGTACTTC.

J is TRBJ1-2 and V is TRBV6-6; the D is unclear. V was trimmed by 3 bases and J by 4 bases, leaving 9 bases between them. The germline V gene has CDR1 MNHNY and CDR2 SVGAGI (reference sequence). There are 13 residues in the CDR3. The CDR3 reads CASSYSRFYGYTF. CDR3 DNA sequence: TGTGCCAGCAGTTATTCGAGGTTCTATGGCTACACCTTC.

The CDR3 nucleotides are TGTGCCAGCAGCACACTAGCGCACGAGACCCAGTACTTC. Protein: CASSTLAHETQYF. The rearrangement links TRBV5-6 to TRBJ2-5; 7 bases align to TRBD2. Germline V gene lookup returns CDR1 SGHDT and CDR2 YYEEEE. The trim removed 4 bases at V and 5 bases at J, leaving 5 bases unmatched. The CDR3 consists of 13 residues.

The chain combines TRBV9 with TRBJ1-2, with a weak D call TRBD1 (6 bases). There are 13 residues in the CDR3. V lost 0 bases and J 8 bases, leaving 11 bases between the germline ends. Germline V gene lookup returns CDR1 SGDLS and CDR2 YYNGEE. CDR3 sequence: CASSVAGGIGYTF. The CDR3 region has the DNA TGTGCCAGCAGCGTAGCTGGGGGCATCGGCTACACCTTC.

The V call is TRBV19, the J call TRBJ1-2, with a possible D match to TRBD1 (6 bases). CDR3 length: 11 residues. V shed 9 bases and J shed 8 bases, with 13 bases lying between them. CDR1 is LNHDA and CDR2 is SQIVND in the germline V gene (reference sequence). CDR3 amino acids: CASRGGAGYTF. In DNA, the CDR3 is TGTGCCAGCCGCGGGGGGGCCGGCTACACCTTC.